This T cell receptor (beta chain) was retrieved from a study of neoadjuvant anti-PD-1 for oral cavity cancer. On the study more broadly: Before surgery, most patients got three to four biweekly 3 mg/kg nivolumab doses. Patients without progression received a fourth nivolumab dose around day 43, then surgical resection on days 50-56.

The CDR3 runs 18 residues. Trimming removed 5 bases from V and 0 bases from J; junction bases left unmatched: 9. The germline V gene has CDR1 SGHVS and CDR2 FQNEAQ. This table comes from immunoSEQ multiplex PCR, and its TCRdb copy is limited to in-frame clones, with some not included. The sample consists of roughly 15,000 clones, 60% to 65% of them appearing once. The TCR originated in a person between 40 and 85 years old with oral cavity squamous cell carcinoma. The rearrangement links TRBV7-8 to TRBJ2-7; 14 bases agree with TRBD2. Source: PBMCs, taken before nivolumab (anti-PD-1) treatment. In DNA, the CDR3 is TGTGCCAGCAGCCGCGGGACTAGCGGGGGCCTTCGCTCCTACGAGCAGTACTTC. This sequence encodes CASSRGTSGGLRSYEQYF.